The present TCR beta chain was sequenced within a study of cytomegalovirus exposure and HLA in healthy donors. Concerning this clone itself: Its target is not known.

Primers included in the PCR were 60 Vbeta and 13 Jbeta primers. The assay was immunoSEQ multiplex PCR, and TCRdb's table has in-frame clones only and misses some. The data hold tens of thousands of clones, with roughly 82% observed a single time. Participants comprised healthy donors of bone marrow. Study observations and caveats: The study designated roughly 160 TCR beta chains cytomegalovirus-associated. Immune exposure data for these donors was limited to CMV serostatus.

The CDR3 sequence is 15 residues long. V gave up 0 bases and J gave up 6 bases, with 11 bases separating them. CDR1 and CDR2 (germline): SGHVS, FQNEAQ. The V gene is TRBV7-8, the J gene TRBJ2-2; D is unclear. The sequencing sample was made of PBMCs. The clonotype was recovered from a male donor in good health and CMV-seropositive. The CDR3: CASSLAPRKSGELFF. The CDR3 nucleotides are TGTGCCAGCAGCTTAGCGCCCAGAAAGTCCGGGGAGCTGTTTTTT. Based on the CDR3 plus reference TRBV7-8 and TRBJ2-2, the full variable domain is GAGVSQSPRYKVAKRGQDVALRCDPISGHVSLFWYQQALGQGPEFLTYFQNEAQLDKSGLPSDRFFAERPEGSVSTLKIQRTQQEDSAVYLCASSLAPRKSGELFFGEGSRLTVL.